This T cell receptor beta chain came from a study of blood T cell repertoires in COVID-19. Study-level background: The study drew acute and convalescent COVID-19 samples from the United States, Italy and Spain. Sources were T cells, B-cell-depleted T cells, or PBMCs; the material itself was cDNA or gDNA.

The authors' processing: Using reference gene primer amplification, nucleated cell counts were estimated. TCRdb keeps only in-frame clones here, not all; method: immunoSEQ multiplex PCR. V and J calls and clone size are given by that table; D and trimming were obtained from the DNA. Of 100,000 to 150,000 clones in the sample, about nine tenths were seen once. This clone appeared a single time. This CDR3 spans 15 amino acids. V lost 4 bases and J lost 4; bases outside the gene matches: 6. Germline V gives CDR1 MDHEN, CDR2 SYDVKM. Sequencing input: peripheral blood. This receptor was identified in a woman between 65 and 79 years old with acute or convalescent COVID-19. The V and J genes are TRBV28 and TRBJ1-3; 8 nucleotides align to TRBD1. The CDR3 region has the DNA TGTGCCAGCAGTTGGACAGGGAAGAGGGGAAACACCATATATTTT. It yields the protein CASSWTGKRGNTIYF.